A selection of T cell receptor beta chains follows, all from one sample in a study of spatial heterogeneity in lung cancer. Each CDR3 protein is one row after TCRdb ran MiXCR on the 5' RACE reads. This table holds tens of thousands of distinct CDR3 sequences, 12% found once. The sequences come from PBMCs, collected at follow-up. The receptors were sampled from a male donor with early-stage non-small cell lung cancer. Both conserved end residues are trimmed from each CDR3. Clone size is shown for a subset of rows, as once, few, many or a class of expanded clone.

V,size,length,J,CDR3
TRBV29-1,many,12,TRBJ2-7,SAIAAGGPYEQY
TRBV7-2,NA,14,TRBJ1-4,ASSPWVPYTGEKLF
TRBV12-3/TRBV12-4,many,12,TRBJ2-1,ASRSGSWNNEQF
TRBV3-1,NA,13,TRBJ1-1,ASSQRPSMNTEAF
TRBV7-2,many,13,TRBJ1-5,ASSLGQPRNQPQH
TRBV4-3,few,15,TRBJ2-4,ASSQGLAGAAKNIQY
TRBV20-1,many,13,TRBJ1-6,SASWDTTNNSPLH
TRBV7-9,many,12,TRBJ1-1,ASSSITGDPEAF
TRBV20-1,many,11,TRBJ1-1,SAREGVSTEAF
TRBV7-2,many,13,TRBJ1-2,ASSLGPTLNYGYT
TRBV10-3,many,11,TRBJ1-1,AITVTENTEAF
TRBV10-3,many,9,TRBJ1-1,AARENTEAF
TRBV30,many,10,TRBJ1-1,AWSRMNTEAF
TRBV12-3/TRBV12-4,NA,14,TRBJ1-6,ASSPTGVSYNSPLH
TRBV5-1,many,13,TRBJ1-4,ASSLERRPDEKLF
TRBV28,few,15,TRBJ2-1,ASSPYSGRASYNEQF
TRBV7-8,NA,10,TRBJ1-2,ASSTLLYGYT
TRBV4-3,few,15,TRBJ2-7,ASSHRNSCEDAYEQY
TRBV11-2,many,11,TRBJ2-7,ASSPEGFYEQY
TRBV20-1,NA,15,TRBJ2-5,SARDRLAGATQETQY
TRBV6-2/TRBV6-3,many,9,TRBJ2-1,ASRRENEQF
TRBV5-1,many,13,TRBJ1-4,ASSSRDRGGEKLF
TRBV5-1,NA,11,TRBJ2-5,ASSWDSGETQY
TRBV2,few,13,TRBJ2-1,ASHTRQGTGNEQF
TRBV20-1,many,14,TRBJ1-5,SAADGTYYSNQPQH
TRBV30,many,11,TRBJ1-1,AWARTVRGEAF
TRBV5-4,many,10,TRBJ2-7,ASSLERYEQY
TRBV12-3/TRBV12-4,NA,10,TRBJ1-5,ASSLGTQPQH
TRBV7-2,few,12,TRBJ2-3,ASSLGWSTDTQY
TRBV3-1,NA,12,TRBJ1-2,ASSQADLGAGYT
TRBV6-2/TRBV6-3,NA,11,TRBJ2-7,ASTDYRAYEQY
TRBV5-5,NA,12,TRBJ2-4,ASAGGRAKNIQY
TRBV20-1,few,12,TRBJ1-1,SALKPSMNTEAF
TRBV30,few,12,TRBJ1-2,AWSEIGPTGGYT
TRBV6-2/TRBV6-3,NA,10,TRBJ1-2,ASSYQGYGYT
TRBV20-1,many,8,TRBJ2-5,SAREETQY
TRBV25-1,few,14,TRBJ1-2,ASSPPGSAANYGYT
TRBV3-1,many,14,TRBJ2-1,ASSQEELLPGGGQF
TRBV27,many,10,TRBJ1-5,ASSLVGQPQH
TRBV11-2,many,15,TRBJ2-5,ASSLGGLAGTQETQY
TRBV29-1,many,13,TRBJ2-1,SVDSSLGSYNEQF
TRBV10-3,many,11,TRBJ2-5,AISGYKEETQY
TRBV4-3,NA,14,TRBJ2-7,ASSQGTAGISYEQY
TRBV5-4,many,12,TRBJ2-5,ASSPGRAGETQY
TRBV20-1,many,9,TRBJ2-7,SARQFYEQY
TRBV5-6,few,10,TRBJ2-1,ASSPGLAGLF
TRBV4-3,many,13,TRBJ2-5,ASSLEQGSGETQY
TRBV5-6,many,14,TRBJ2-3,ASTPSGPVSTDTQY
TRBV7-9,many,8,TRBJ2-2,AGLLRELF
TRBV20-1,many,12,TRBJ2-3,SVDDRERTDTQY
TRBV27,many,12,TRBJ2-2,ASSLNPGPGELF
TRBV12-3/TRBV12-4,NA,11,TRBJ2-3,ASTGRNTDTQY
TRBV11-2,few,9,TRBJ1-1,ASSYHTEAF
TRBV7-9,many,15,TRBJ1-4,ASSFRRQASISEKLF